The 15 T cell receptor beta chains listed next were all sequenced from one sample in a study of control samples from healthy donors and cancer patients. Method: immunoSEQ multiplex PCR; TCRdb's copy keeps in-frame clones and lacks some. The sample yields about 94,000 clones, about 88% seen once. What was sequenced was blood. The source of these receptors is a woman aged 45 to 65 in good health.

CDR3 DNA: TGTGCCAGCAGCTCTCGGACGGGTTACACCGGGGAGCTGTTTTTT. The encoded protein is CASSSRTGYTGELFF. This chain uses TRBV7-2 with TRBJ2-2, with no clear D. The CDR3 loop spans 15 amino acids. The V end lost 4 bases, the J end lost 3 bases, and 12 bases lay between the germline ends. CDR1 and CDR2 (germline): SGHTA, FQGNSA.

This clone came up a few times. The V and J genes are TRBV15 and TRBJ1-5; D is undetermined. This CDR3 has 14 residues. V lost 3 bases, J lost 7 bases, and 13 bases lay in between. Germline-derived CDR1 and CDR2 are LNHNV and YYDKDF (reference sequence). The CDR3 region has the DNA TGTGCCACCAGCAGGGTCGGGGTTGGCCAGCCCCAGCATTTT. It specifies CATSRVGVGQPQHF. The variable domain in full, completed from reference TRBV15 and TRBJ1-5, reads DAMVIQNPRYQVTQFGKPVTLSCSQTLNHNVMYWYQQKSSQAPKLLFHYYDKDFNNEADTPDNFQSRRPNTSFCFLDIRSPGLGDTAMYLCATSRVGVGQPQHFGDGTRLSIL.

The rearrangement uses TRBV7-2 and TRBJ2-1; D possibly corresponds to TRBD2 (6 bases). This CDR3 contains 15 residues. Germline-derived CDR1 and CDR2 are SGHTA and FQGNSA. Trimming cost V 7 bases and J 2 bases, with 15 bases left between them. As DNA, the CDR3 is TGTGCCAGCAATCGGGCGGGACTCACCTACAATGAGCAGTTCTTC. Protein sequence: CASNRAGLTYNEQFF.

The chain recombines TRBV19 with TRBJ1-5, with 7 bases identical to TRBD1. The V and J ends lost 5 bases and 4 bases, in that order; junction bases with no gene match: 8. The CDR3 runs 15 residues. From germline, CDR1 is LNHDA and CDR2 SQIVND (reference sequence). The CDR3 sequence: CASSPRTGDNQPQHF. The CDR3 nucleotides are TGTGCCAGTAGTCCCAGGACAGGAGATAATCAGCCCCAGCATTTT.

This clone was detected a few times. The chain couples TRBV7-9 to TRBJ1-1; TRBD1 might be the D (6 bases). Germline V gene lookup returns CDR1 SEHNR and CDR2 FQNEAQ (reference sequence). V was clipped by 5 bases and J by 5 bases, with 15 bases between them. There are 14 residues in the CDR3. CDR3 loop: CASSLQGGKTEAFF. CDR3 nucleotide sequence: TGTGCCAGCAGCCTACAGGGAGGGAAGACTGAAGCTTTCTTT.

This rearrangement joins TRBV27 to TRBJ2-2; D remains unclear. V was trimmed by 7 bases and J by 4 bases, leaving 7 bases between them. Germline CDR1 MNHEY, CDR2 SMNVEV (reference sequence). The CDR3 consists of 12 residues. The CDR3, as DNA: TGTGCCAGCATGAGGTCCACCGGGGAGCTGTTTTTT. Translated, it gives CASMRSTGELFF.

The chain joins TRBV7-2 to TRBJ2-1, with a possible D match to TRBD2 (6 bases). The CDR3 has 16 amino acids. Trimming pared 5 bases from V and 6 bases from J, leaving 20 bases between. The germline V gene has CDR1 SGHTA and CDR2 FQGNSA. The CDR3 reads CASSTWDSLISNEQFF. DNA of the CDR3: TGTGCCAGCAGCACATGGGACTCGCTTATCTCCAATGAGCAGTTCTTC.

The chain combines TRBV7-2 with TRBJ2-4; D not certain. Germline CDR1 reads SGHTA; CDR2 reads FQGNSA. CDR3 size: 13 residues. V lost 0 bases and J lost 4, with 4 bases in between. CDR3 nucleotide sequence: TGTGCCAGCAGCTTAGCTATAAAAAACATTCAGTACTTC. Its translation is CASSLAIKNIQYF.

This sequence joins TRBV20-1 and TRBJ1-2; 10 bases are a match to TRBD1. This CDR3 comprises 11 residues. J lost 6 bases, V lost 6 bases, and 1 base had no gene match. In germline, CDR1 is DFQATT, CDR2 SNEGSKA (reference sequence). The CDR3 here is CSADRGDGYTF. The CDR3 DNA follows: TGCAGTGCGGACAGGGGGGATGGCTACACCTTC.

The chain carries TRBV2 and TRBJ1-5; D is perhaps TRBD1 (5 bases). The V gene's germline CDR1 is SNHLY and CDR2 FYNNEI. The CDR3 has 15 residues. Trimming left V 6 bases short and J 2 bases short, with 14 bases between. The CDR3 coding sequence is TGTGCCAGCAGCGAGCAGGGTATGGGCAATCAGCCCCAGCATTTT. Protein product: CASSEQGMGNQPQHF.

This clone was observed a handful of times. In DNA, the CDR3 is TGTGCCAGCAGTTACCGGGACCGAGTGTACAATGAGCAGTTCTTC. It is translated as CASSYRDRVYNEQFF. This chain uses TRBV6-5 with TRBJ2-1, with D perhaps being TRBD1 or TRBD2 (5 bases each). V was clipped by 2 bases and J by 4 bases, with 12 bases between them. The CDR3 consists of 15 residues. Germline CDR1 reads MNHEY; CDR2 reads SVGAGI.

This chain connects TRBV5-4 to TRBJ2-5, with 8 bases lining up with TRBD2. Trimming removed 2 bases from V and 5 bases from J; junction bases left unmatched: 8. CDR1 is SGHNT, CDR2 YYREEE, per germline (reference sequence). The CDR3 spans 15 residues. DNA of the CDR3: TGTGCCAGCAGCTTTGGACTAGCTCGCTCGGAGACCCAGTACTTC. The encoded protein is CASSFGLARSETQYF.

The chain recombines TRBV11-1 with TRBJ1-4; D gene uncertain. Germline V gene data show CDR1 as SGHAT and CDR2 as FQDESV (reference sequence). There are 14 residues in the CDR3. Trimming pared 5 bases from V and 5 bases from J, leaving 12 bases between. CDR3 in amino acids: CASSRTVGNEKLFF. The CDR3, as DNA: TGTGCCAGCAGCAGGACGGTGGGAAATGAAAAACTGTTTTTT.

The V and J genes are TRBV19 and TRBJ1-5, with 10 bases fitting TRBD1. The CDR3 spans 15 residues. The V gene's germline CDR1 is LNHDA and CDR2 SQIVND (reference sequence). J was trimmed by 6 bases and V by 5 bases; bases with no gene match: 7. CDR3 residues: CASSPGTGATQPQHF. CDR3 bases: TGTGCCAGTAGTCCCGGGACAGGGGCTACTCAGCCCCAGCATTTT.

This clone has just a few counts. V usage is TRBV2 and J usage is TRBJ1-5, with 9 bases fitting TRBD1. This CDR3 is 13 amino acids long. Germline CDR1 is SNHLY and CDR2 is FYNNEI. With 7 bases clipped from V and 5 bases from J, the junction kept 3 bases outside the gene matches. DNA for the CDR3: TGTGCCAGCAACCGGGACAGGGATCAGCCCCAGCATTTT. Translating gives CASNRDRDQPQHF. The variable domain in full, completed from reference TRBV2 and TRBJ1-5, reads EPEVTQTPSHQVTQMGQEVILRCVPISNHLYFYWYRQILGQKVEFLVSFYNNEISEKSEIFDDQFSVERPDGSNFTLKIRSTKLEDSAMYFCASNRDRDQPQHFGDGTRLSIL.